The rows below give T cell receptor beta chains drawn from one sample of a study of identical twins. Each CDR3 protein gets one entry after TCRdb re-called the 5' RACE reads with MiXCR. The repertoire holds some 690,000 distinct CDR3 sequences, with 21% as singletons. This sample was also put to use in a study of T cells expressing NK-cell markers.

The material sequenced was PBMCs. The receptors come from a woman between 18 and 29 years old in good health. Both conserved end residues are part of each CDR3. The D gene is left open where the match is weak. For some rows the clone size is stated as once, few or many, or as a class when expanded; others skip it.

d_call	v_call	clone_size	j_call	cdr3_aa	cdr3_nt
NA	TRBV11-2	NA	TRBJ2-2	CASSLNGAITGELFF	TGTGCCAGCAGCTTAAACGGAGCGATCACCGGGGAGCTGTTTTTT
NA	TRBV6-2/TRBV6-3	many	TRBJ2-1	CASSTPGGSSYNEQFF	TGTGCCAGCAGTACCCCTGGGGGGAGCTCCTACAATGAGCAGTTCTTC
NA	TRBV7-2	few	TRBJ1-5	CASSLVSDQPQHF	TGTGCCAGCAGCTTAGTTTCTGATCAGCCCCAGCATTTT
NA	TRBV6-1	NA	TRBJ2-1	CASKSLSGRGGEQFF	TGTGCCAGCAAATCTTTAAGCGGCAGGGGGGGTGAGCAGTTCTTC
NA	TRBV6-5	NA	TRBJ2-1	CASSYDINGQTIF	TGTGCCAGCAGTTATGATATCAACGGACAGACGATCTTC
TRBD2	TRBV5-4	NA	TRBJ2-3	CASSFEVWSGGGDFTDTQYF	TGTGCCAGCAGCTTCGAAGTATGGTCCGGCGGGGGGGATTTCACAGATACGCAGTATTTT
NA	TRBV9	few	TRBJ1-2	CASSGGSIAGGYTF	TGTGCCAGCAGCGGCGGATCGATCGCGGGTGGCTACACCTTC
NA	TRBV9	NA	TRBJ2-5	CASSVGAGPEETQYF	TGTGCCAGCAGCGTAGGAGCGGGCCCCGAAGAGACCCAGTACTTC
NA	TRBV20-1	NA	TRBJ2-7	CSARGTGPEQYF	TGCAGTGCTAGAGGTACGGGACCCGAGCAGTACTTC
NA	TRBV10-3	many	TRBJ2-1	CAIGIRNEQFF	TGTGCCATCGGGATTAGAAATGAGCAGTTCTTC
NA	TRBV5-4	few	TRBJ1-1	CASSPRGEGPNTEAFF	TGTGCCAGCAGCCCGAGAGGGGAGGGGCCGAACACTGAAGCTTTCTTT
NA	TRBV3-1	NA	TRBJ1-1	CASIQDLKYTEAFF	TGTGCCAGCATCCAGGACCTGAAATATACTGAAGCTTTCTTT
TRBD1	TRBV5-1	many	TRBJ2-5	CASSPRTGGETQYF	TGCGCCAGCAGCCCCAGGACAGGGGGGGAGACCCAGTACTTC
TRBD2	TRBV2	NA	TRBJ2-7	CASSEARLASYEQYF	TGTGCCAGCAGTGAAGCACGACTAGCTTCCTACGAGCAGTACTTC
NA	TRBV12-3/TRBV12-4	many	TRBJ1-2	CASSTAGVLYGYTF	TGTGCCAGCAGTACCGCAGGGGTTCTCTATGGCTACACCTTC
TRBD2	TRBV9	many	TRBJ2-7	CASSAHSGSAYEQYF	TGTGCCAGCAGCGCTCATAGCGGGAGCGCGTACGAGCAGTACTTC
NA	TRBV7-2	NA	TRBJ2-7	CASSLAVIHEQYF	TGTGCCAGCAGCTTAGCGGTTATACACGAGCAGTACTTC
TRBD2	TRBV12-3/TRBV12-4	few	TRBJ2-1	CASSLPSGRGINEQFF	TGTGCCAGCAGTTTGCCTAGCGGGAGAGGAATCAATGAGCAGTTCTTC
NA	TRBV12-3/TRBV12-4	few	TRBJ2-1	CASSPPGIDEQFF	TGTGCCAGCAGCCCACCCGGGATCGATGAGCAGTTCTTC
NA	TRBV4-1	few	TRBJ2-5	CASSQRGATDGETQYF	TGCGCCAGCAGCCAGAGGGGGGCCACAGATGGAGAGACCCAGTACTTC
TRBD2	TRBV5-5	few	TRBJ2-1	CASSSWGVGRANEQFF	TGTGCCAGCAGCTCATGGGGGGTCGGGAGGGCCAATGAGCAGTTCTTC
NA	TRBV20-1	NA	TRBJ2-5	CSASPSVAGGETQYF	TGCAGTGCTAGCCCTAGCGTGGCCGGTGGAGAGACCCAGTACTTC
TRBD2	TRBV10-3	few	TRBJ2-1	CAIRGGTSGYNEQFF	TGTGCCATCAGAGGTGGGACTAGCGGTTACAATGAGCAGTTCTTC
NA	TRBV2	NA	TRBJ2-7	CASSGLEQYF	TGTGCCAGCAGCGGCCTCGAGCAGTACTTC
NA	TRBV10-2	NA	TRBJ2-1	CASNDAGVWYNEQFF	TGCGCCAGCAACGATGCAGGGGTCTGGTACAATGAGCAGTTCTTC
NA	TRBV10-2	few	TRBJ2-4	CASSESGRTKNIQYF	TGCGCCAGCAGTGAGTCGGGACGGACAAAAAACATTCAGTACTTC
NA	TRBV15	few	TRBJ2-1	CATSRDHEQFF	TGTGCCACCAGCAGAGATCATGAGCAGTTCTTC
TRBD1	TRBV7-2	few	TRBJ1-2	CASTLGTGGIYGYTF	TGTGCCAGCACCCTCGGGACAGGGGGAATCTATGGCTACACCTTC
NA	TRBV4-3	few	TRBJ2-5	CASSQGLGANQETQYF	TGCGCCAGCAGCCAAGGCTTAGGGGCGAACCAAGAGACCCAGTACTTC
NA	TRBV28	NA	TRBJ2-2	CASSFGDRGGELFF	TGTGCCAGCAGTTTTGGGGATCGGGGCGGGGAGCTGTTTTTT
NA	TRBV6-1	NA	TRBJ2-6	CASMGGQRFMAGANVLTF	TGTGCCAGCATGGGGGGACAGCGCTTCATGGCTGGGGCCAACGTCCTGACTTTC
NA	TRBV6-2/TRBV6-3	NA	TRBJ1-3	CAGLTSGNTIYF	TGTGCCGGCTTAACTTCTGGAAACACCATATATTTT
NA	TRBV7-2	NA	TRBJ2-1	CASSFTWGDEQFF	TGTGCCAGCAGCTTTACATGGGGGGATGAGCAGTTCTTC
NA	TRBV10-3	NA	TRBJ1-2	CAISARTYGYTF	TGTGCCATCAGTGCCCGGACTTATGGCTACACCTTC
TRBD2	TRBV7-9	NA	TRBJ2-1	CASSLDRDYHNEQFF	TGTGCCAGCAGCTTAGACCGGGACTACCACAATGAGCAGTTCTTC
NA	TRBV3-1	few	TRBJ2-3	CASSQDVGANTQYF	TGTGCCAGCAGCCAAGATGTAGGAGCAAATACGCAGTATTTT
TRBD1	TRBV18	NA	TRBJ2-2	CASSDPGGANTGELFF	TGTGCCAGCTCAGACCCAGGGGGAGCTAACACCGGGGAGCTGTTTTTT
NA	TRBV10-3	many	TRBJ1-2	CAISAGETTYGYTF	TGTGCCATCAGTGCAGGGGAGACTACTTATGGCTACACCTTC
TRBD1	TRBV7-2	NA	TRBJ1-2	CASSLVGQINYGYTF	TGTGCCAGCAGCTTAGTGGGACAGATCAACTATGGCTACACCTTC
TRBD2	TRBV7-6	NA	TRBJ2-5	CASSLAVIGGVAGTKETQYF	TGTGCCAGCAGCTTAGCCGTAATAGGCGGAGTAGCGGGAACAAAAGAGACCCAGTACTTC
TRBD2	TRBV5-1	few	TRBJ2-1	CASSLNPLAGVSEQFF	TGCGCCAGCAGCCTAAATCCACTAGCGGGGGTATCTGAGCAGTTCTTC
NA	TRBV20-1	NA	TRBJ1-2	CSGGAGYTF	TGCAGTGGGGGTGCTGGCTACACCTTC
NA	TRBV20-1	few	TRBJ2-5	CSARVVIKQETQYF	TGCAGTGCTAGGGTCGTCATAAAGCAAGAGACCCAGTACTTC
TRBD2	TRBV20-1	few	TRBJ2-3	CSAHGQATSGRAITDTQYF	TGCAGTGCTCACGGACAGGCGACTAGCGGGAGGGCCATCACAGATACGCAGTATTTT
TRBD1	TRBV6-1	NA	TRBJ1-2	CASLGGDRVYGYTF	TGTGCCAGCCTCGGAGGGGACAGGGTCTATGGCTACACCTTC
NA	TRBV18	NA	TRBJ2-1	CASSPGTNSYNEQFF	TGTGCCAGCTCACCCGGGACAAATTCCTACAATGAGCAGTTCTTC
NA	TRBV12-3/TRBV12-4	NA	TRBJ2-3	CASSGGRNTQYF	TGTGCCAGCAGTGGAGGGAGGAATACGCAGTATTTT
TRBD1	TRBV10-3	NA	TRBJ2-7	CAISEAGTGGEQYF	TGTGCCATCAGTGAAGCCGGGACAGGGGGCGAGCAGTACTTC
NA	TRBV10-1	NA	TRBJ1-2	CASSEIRKTGRYGYTF	TGCGCCAGCAGTGAGATTAGGAAGACAGGACGCTATGGCTACACCTTC
TRBD2	TRBV7-7	few	TRBJ2-1	CASSSGLATTYNEQFF	TGTGCCAGCAGCTCCGGACTAGCGACTACCTACAATGAGCAGTTCTTC
TRBD2	TRBV6-1	NA	TRBJ2-2	CASSRGLAGTGELFF	TGTGCCAGCAGCCGGGGACTAGCGGGCACCGGGGAGCTGTTTTTT
NA	TRBV7-2	few	TRBJ2-5	CASSLVEWTKKETQYF	TGTGCCAGCAGCTTAGTAGAGTGGACCAAAAAAGAGACCCAGTACTTC
TRBD2	TRBV7-2	many	TRBJ2-7	CASSQQRGSDQYF	TGTGCCAGCAGCCAGCAGCGGGGTTCAGATCAGTACTTC
TRBD2	TRBV10-1	NA	TRBJ2-7	CASSPRLAGTYEQYF	TGCGCCAGCAGCCCCCGACTAGCGGGTACCTACGAGCAGTACTTC
TRBD1	TRBV7-9	NA	TRBJ2-7	CASSDGQGMNEQYF	TGTGCCAGCAGCGATGGACAGGGTATGAACGAGCAGTACTTC
NA	TRBV12-3/TRBV12-4	NA	TRBJ1-5	CASGQLDYQPQHF	TGTGCCAGTGGGCAGCTCGATTATCAGCCCCAGCATTTT
NA	TRBV20-1	few	TRBJ2-3	CSAPNSVWGRADTQYF	TGCAGTGCTCCGAATAGCGTGTGGGGCCGGGCAGATACGCAGTATTTT
NA	TRBV7-2	NA	TRBJ2-7	CASSSQAGRAYEQYF	TGTGCCAGCAGCTCGCAGGCGGGGAGAGCCTACGAGCAGTACTTC
TRBD1	TRBV7-9	few	TRBJ2-6	CASSPRDRDSGANVLTF	TGTGCCAGCAGCCCCCGGGACAGAGACTCTGGGGCCAACGTCCTGACTTTC